These T cell receptor beta chains were read from a single sample in a study of blood T cell repertoires in COVID-19. Libraries were prepared by immunoSEQ multiplex PCR; TCRdb keeps only in-frame clonotypes and omits some of them. The sample lists about 150,000 clones; approximately 86% were seen once. Source material: peripheral blood. The receptor source for this set is a man in his 60s with COVID-19, enrolled during active disease. CDR3s include the opening cysteine and the closing phenylalanine or tryptophan. D genes are given only for firm matches. Some rows mark clone size as missing; the rest say once, few, many or name a class of expanded clone.

>TRBJ1-2|TRBV24-1|.|.
TGTGCCACCAGTGATTCAGACAGACCTTATGGCTACACCTTC
CATSDSDRPYGYTF
>TRBJ2-3|TRBV11-3|.|.
TGTGCCAGCAGCTTATTTGCTGGGGCGCGTGCAGATACGCAGTATTTT
CASSLFAGARADTQYF
>TRBJ1-1|TRBV7-9|.|TRBD1
TGTGCCAGCAGAACTTCAGGGACAGGGAACATGAACACTGAAGCTTTCTTT
CASRTSGTGNMNTEAFF
>TRBJ1-4|TRBV2|medium-sized|.
TGTGCCAGCAGTGTTTCGGGGGTTAGGGAAAAACTGTTTTTT
CASSVSGVREKLFF
>TRBJ1-1|TRBV19|.|TRBD1
TGTGCCAGTAGTAAGATTACAGGGGGACGGACTGAAGCTTTCTTT
CASSKITGGRTEAFF
>TRBJ1-1|TRBV11-2|.|.
TGTGCCAGCATCCAATCTCCGGGGGGGCCGGGCACTGAAGCTTTCTTT
CASIQSPGGPGTEAFF
>TRBJ2-2|TRBV7-2|.|.
TGTGCCAGCAGAATGGTGGGGGGAACCGGGGAGCTGTTTTTT
CASRMVGGTGELFF
>TRBJ1-2|TRBV27|.|TRBD1
TGTGCCAGCAGTTTGGGGACAGTGCCTAACTATGGCTACACCTTC
CASSLGTVPNYGYTF
>TRBJ1-3|TRBV7-8|.|TRBD1
TGTGCCAGCAGCGCAACAGGGGGCTCTGGAAACACCATATATTTT
CASSATGGSGNTIYF
>TRBJ2-7|TRBV7-2|once|TRBD2
TGTGCCAGCAGCTCCTTAGCGGGGGGGCTGTACGAGCAGTACTTC
CASSSLAGGLYEQYF
>TRBJ1-2|TRBV24-1|.|TRBD1
TGTGCCACCAGTGATGTGACAGGGTTAGGAGGCGGCTACACCTTC
CATSDVTGLGGGYTF
>TRBJ1-2|TRBV3-1/TRBV3-2|.|TRBD1
TGTGCCAGCAGCAAAGGGACAGGGTTCGTCTATGGCTACACCTTC
CASSKGTGFVYGYTF
>TRBJ2-1|TRBV7-2|.|TRBD2
TGTGCCAGCAGCTTTATAGCGGGGGGGGACAATGAGCAGTTCTTC
CASSFIAGGDNEQFF
>TRBJ2-1|TRBV7-9|.|TRBD2
TGTGCCAGCAGCTTAGGAGCGGGACTTAACAATGAGCAGTTCTTC
CASSLGAGLNNEQFF
>TRBJ2-1|TRBV18|.|.
TGTGCCAGCTCACCCCAACCGGGACAAACCTACAATGAGCAGTTCTTC
CASSPQPGQTYNEQFF
>TRBJ2-5|TRBV7-3|.|TRBD2
TGTGCCAGCAGCTTAAATTCGGGAGGGGGCCAAGAGACCCAGTACTTC
CASSLNSGGGQETQYF
>TRBJ1-1|TRBV6-1|.|TRBD1
TGTGCCAGCAGTCAGACGGGACAGAAAAACACTGAAGCTTTCTTT
CASSQTGQKNTEAFF
>TRBJ1-2|TRBV29-1|.|.
TGCAGCGTTGAAAGGACAGTATCTGGCTACACCTTC
CSVERTVSGYTF
>TRBJ1-1|TRBV6-5|.|.
TGTGCCAGCAGGCCACCAGGGGTGAACACTGAAGCTTTCTTT
CASRPPGVNTEAFF